This passage covers 9 T cell receptor beta chains from one sample sequenced in a study of blood T cell repertoires in COVID-19. Clones were read by immunoSEQ multiplex PCR, and TCRdb kept only the in-frame ones, dropping some. The sample has some 240,000 clones; 90% are singletons. Sequenced: peripheral blood. The receptors originated from a woman aged 55-69 years with COVID-19, enrolled during active disease.

The rearrangement uses TRBV6-6 and TRBJ1-6; D may be TRBD1 (5 bases). The V end was cut by 5 bases, the J end by 3 bases, with 17 bases between. Looked up from germline, CDR1 is MNHNY and CDR2 is SVGAGI (reference sequence). The CDR3 loop spans 17 amino acids. CDR3 sequence: CASSRTGQGGYNSPLHF. The CDR3, as DNA: TGTGCCAGCAGTCGAACGGGTCAGGGTGGCTATAATTCACCCCTCCACTTT.

A few counts support this clone. The CDR3 DNA reads TGTGCCAGCAGTTCCCTAGGAGGAGCTAATTCACCCCTCCACTTT. It specifies CASSSLGGANSPLHF. The rearrangement joins TRBV27 to TRBJ1-6; no reliable D call. Germline V CDR1 and CDR2: MNHEY, SMNVEV (reference sequence). V lost 4 bases and J 6 bases, leaving 13 bases between the germline ends. This CDR3 comprises 15 residues.

The chain employs TRBV20-1 and TRBJ2-7; 9 positions match TRBD1. V dropped 3 bases and J dropped 1; count of bases not matched to a gene: 7. CDR3 size: 15 residues. Germline V gene lookup returns CDR1 DFQATT and CDR2 SNEGSKA (reference sequence). The CDR3 DNA sequence: TGCAGTGCTAGTGCTCCGGGACAGGGTTCCTACGAGCAGTACTTC. It codes for CSASAPGQGSYEQYF.

The V and J genes are TRBV11-2 and TRBJ1-2; perhaps TRBD1 as D (5 bases). V lost 0 bases, J lost 6 bases, and 11 bases lay in between. The CDR3 covers 14 residues. Germline V CDR1 and CDR2: SGHAT, FQNNGV. The CDR3 region is CASSLDRAGDGYTF. The DNA of the CDR3 is TGTGCCAGCAGCTTAGACAGGGCGGGGGATGGCTACACCTTC.

The chain employs TRBV18 and TRBJ1-2; 7 bases are shared with TRBD1. CDR1 is KGHSH and CDR2 is LQKENI in the germline V gene. The V segment lost 6 bases and the J segment 1 base; nucleotides outside the gene matches: 5. This CDR3 has 14 amino acids. CDR3 in amino acids: CASSPTGINYGYTF. The CDR3 coding sequence is TGTGCCAGCTCGCCGACAGGGATTAACTATGGCTACACCTTC.

This clone was seen once. V and J are TRBV9 and TRBJ2-5; 11 positions match TRBD2. Per the germline V gene, CDR1 is SGDLS and CDR2 is YYNGEE. V lost 0 bases and J lost 4; bases outside the gene matches: 5. CDR3 length equals 16 residues. CDR3 in DNA: TGTGCCAGCAGCGTAGCGGCTAGCGGGGGGCTAGAGACCCAGTACTTC. Protein: CASSVAASGGLETQYF.

The chain employs TRBV13 and TRBJ2-5; D not resolved. CDR1 is PRHDT and CDR2 is FYEKMQ in the germline V gene (reference sequence). V lost 5 bases to trimming and J lost 4 bases, with 14 bases between them. The CDR3 has 14 residues. In nucleotides, the CDR3 is TGTGCCAGCAGCGAACTTACAGTGGGAGAGACCCAGTACTTC. This codes for CASSELTVGETQYF.

This chain connects TRBV5-8 to TRBJ1-5; D may be TRBD1 (5 bases). V was trimmed by 3 bases and J by 5 bases, leaving 15 bases between them. This CDR3 comprises 15 residues. Germline lookup yields CDR1 SGHTS and CDR2 YDEGEE. The CDR3 region is CASSWEAGTHQPQHF. For the CDR3, the DNA is TGTGCCAGCAGCTGGGAGGCAGGGACCCATCAGCCCCAGCATTTT.

V gene TRBV27 combines with J gene TRBJ2-1, with D maybe TRBD2 (6 bases). Germline values: CDR1 MNHEY, CDR2 SMNVEV (reference sequence). V was trimmed by 6 bases and J by 12 bases, leaving 24 bases between them. The CDR3 contains 15 residues. Here the CDR3 DNA reads TGTGCCAGCAGCCCCACAGGCTCAATGGGGGGTAGGCAGTTCTTC. As protein: CASSPTGSMGGRQFF.